This TCR beta chain derives from a study of CD8+ T cells in alopecia areata. Study as a whole: At a dose of 5 to 10 mg twice daily, oral tofacitinib was given to treated patients. Study-level points and caveats: Clonality was higher in lesional than normal scalp, especially in alopecia totalis/universalis.

Stated treatment: oral pan-JAK inhibitor, 5-10 mg twice daily. Cell sorting on a FACSAria was used to separate CD4+ and CD8+ T cells from the PBMCs. A remark on this clone: Its specificity is unknown.

CDR3 size: 18 residues. Germline-derived CDR1 and CDR2 are MGHDK and SYGVNS. Germline trimming cut 1 base from V and 0 bases from J; bases unmatched to any gene: 7. cDNA prepared by RNA extraction and subsequent reverse transcription served as the template for sequencing. Profiling relied on immunoSEQ multiplex PCR, and the TCRdb table lists in-frame clones only, not all of them. The profile covers roughly 180,000 clones, with about 53% appearing a single time and 10% to 11% taken by the ten largest. This TCR derives from a human donor with alopecia areata. Specimen: CD8+ T cells sorted from blood, collected at week 24, from a patient treated with tofacitinib. The V call is TRBV25-1, the J call TRBJ2-3, with 10 bases matching TRBD2. This CDR3 reads CASSESPWTSGSTDTQYF. CDR3 DNA sequence: TGTGCCAGCAGTGAATCGCCATGGACTAGCGGTAGCACAGATACGCAGTATTTT.